The sequence of this T cell receptor beta chain was determined in a study of T cells after yellow fever vaccination. This CDR3 region has 16 residues. Germline CDR1 is LGHDT and CDR2 is YNNKEL (reference sequence). The V and J ends lost 0 bases and 1 base respectively, with 12 bases between them. Study outcomes and limitations: There was a small share of clonotypes that showed up in both the CD4 and CD8 compartments. FACS-sorted repertoires might harbor abundant contaminating clonotypes from the bulk population.

About this clonotype: The antigen is not known.

TCRdb ran MiXCR on the 5' RACE reads and lists one entry per CDR3 protein. The profile shows approximately 300,000 distinct CDR3 sequences, around 6.8% of them singletons. The receptor comes from a man aged 18 to 30 who received the YFV17D yellow fever vaccine. The chain couples TRBV3-1 to TRBJ1-1; no clear D gene. The sequencing here drew on PBMCs, taken more than 40 days after the first yellow fever vaccination. CDR3 sequence: CASSQDVGRANTEAFF. Written as DNA, the CDR3 is TGTGCCAGCAGCCAAGATGTGGGCAGAGCGAACACTGAAGCTTTCTTT.